These 4 T cell receptor beta chains were sequenced from one sample in a study of regulatory T cells in long-lasting Graves disease. The sample's time point: newly diagnosed GD, antithyroid drugs for less than 3 months. The TCR library was made from RNA that had been extracted from PBMCs in TRIzol. Library construction for TCR beta used iRepertoire HTBI primers and Arm-PCR of CDR3 regions. Each CDR3 protein is one row after TCRdb ran MiXCR on the multiplex PCR reads. The sample lists about 620,000 distinct CDR3 sequences; less than 20% were seen once. This sample was shared with a second study, whose subject was T cells in Graves' hyperthyroidism and ophthalmopathy.

The sample here was peripheral blood mononuclear cells (PBMCs), taken at new diagnosis, from a patient treated with antithyroid drugs. All receptors derive from a woman aged 25 to 45 with Graves disease.

In this sample, this clonotype turned up many times. The V gene is TRBV28, the J gene TRBJ1-1, with 8 bases that match TRBD1. Germline CDR1 and CDR2: MDHEN and SYDVKM. This CDR3 is built from 13 residues. V was pared by 6 bases and J by 7 bases, with 7 bases of the junction left unmatched. CDR3 in DNA: TGTGCCAGCAGAAGTGGGACAGGCCGTGAAGCTTTCTTT. As protein: CASRSGTGREAFF.

This clonotype was seen at least ten times. The chain links TRBV19 to TRBJ2-2, with no clear D. This CDR3 spans 14 amino acids. V dropped 7 bases and J dropped 2 bases, with 11 bases sitting between them. Germline values: CDR1 LNHDA, CDR2 SQIVND (reference sequence). The CDR3 DNA follows: TGTGCCAGTATAGGGCAGGCAAACACCGGGGAGCTGTTTTTT. It codes for CASIGQANTGELFF.

This clonotype has a handful of counts. The J gene is TRBJ1-1, the V gene TRBV3-1, with D possibly being TRBD1 (6 bases). The CDR3 contains 13 residues. Germline V lookup: CDR1 LGHDT, CDR2 YNNKEL (reference sequence). V was pared by 1 base and J by 7 bases, with 10 bases between. DNA of the CDR3: TGTGCCAGCAGCCAAGGGACAGCTAGTGAAGCTTTCTTT. It specifies CASSQGTASEAFF.

This clonotype was detected a few times. The chain is built from TRBV20-1 and TRBJ2-1; TRBD2 matches at 14 bases. The germline V gene encodes CDR1 DFQATT and CDR2 SNEGSKA (reference sequence). This CDR3 is 15 amino acids long. Germline trimming cut 6 bases from V and 2 bases from J; bases unmatched to any gene: 3. The CDR3 sequence is CSAGTSGSPYNEQFF. The CDR3 coding sequence is TGCAGTGCCGGGACTAGCGGGAGCCCCTACAATGAGCAGTTCTTC.